This record looks at one TCR beta chain sequence and its context. V lost 2 bases, J lost 2 bases, and 9 bases stayed unmatched. The CDR3 extends over 16 amino acids. Germline-derived CDR1 and CDR2 are MGHRA and YSYEKL. The source of the sample is a study of fetal regulatory T cell absence and autoimmunity. Study-wide background: IPEX patients had exocrine pancreas autoimmunity without clinical diabetes.

Generated by immunoSEQ multiplex PCR, the TCRdb table keeps only in-frame clones and is missing some. The sample has around 100,000 clones, approximately 79% seen once. Sequencing was performed on pancreas tissue. The chain joins TRBV4-1 to TRBJ2-7; 7 nucleotides agree with TRBD1. The receptor was isolated from a male donor with IPEX syndrome. This CDR3 reads CASSQPRTGAPYEQYF. CDR3 sequence (DNA): TGCGCCAGCAGCCAACCCCGGACAGGCGCTCCCTACGAGCAGTACTTC.